This T cell receptor (beta chain) was captured by sequencing in a study of blood T cell repertoires in COVID-19. Across the study: There were acute and convalescent COVID-19 samples, and they came from the United States, Italy and Spain. T cells, B-cell-depleted T cells, or PBMCs provided the cDNA or gDNA that served as material.

Original handling: Cell counts per sample came from amplifying reference gene primers. The table came from immunoSEQ multiplex PCR; TCRdb's copy has only in-frame clones and leaves some out. From that table come the V and J calls and clone size; the DNA was used to work out D and trimming. The sample contains 95,000 or so clones, roughly 78% of which appear only once. Trimming left V 1 base short and J 7 bases short, with 11 bases between. The CDR3 is 14 amino acids. Germline CDR1 SEHNR, CDR2 FQNEAQ (reference sequence). The TCR was taken from a woman of 80 years or more with active or convalescent COVID-19. The chain carries TRBV7-9 and TRBJ2-1, with a weak D call TRBD2 (5 bases). Material: peripheral blood. CDR3 DNA sequence: TGTGCCAGCAGCTTAGGACTAAGCACGAATGAGCAGTTCTTC. This codes for CASSLGLSTNEQFF. Using reference TRBV7-9 and TRBJ2-1 for the parts outside the CDR3, the full variable domain is DTGVSQNPRHKITKRGQNVTFRCDPISEHNRLYWYRQTLGQGPEFLTYFQNEAQLEKSRLLSDRFSAERPKGSFSTLEIQRTEQGDSAMYLCASSLGLSTNEQFFGPGTRLTVL.